The 14 T cell receptor beta chains presented below share a single source sample, sequenced in a study of OX40 agonist ivuxolimab in advanced cancers. The repertoire was sequenced with immunoSEQ multiplex PCR; TCRdb's copy has only in-frame clones and lacks some. Seen here are under 100,000 clones, roughly 87% observed once, and the top ten hold approximately 0.35%. Sequenced here: CD4+ or CD8+ T cells sorted from blood, sampled in a trial of the OX40 agonist ivuxolimab. The receptors were gathered from an adult with an advanced solid tumor such as melanoma, head and neck, liver or kidney cancer.

This rearrangement joins TRBV2 to TRBJ2-5, with 8 positions matching TRBD2. V lost 5 bases and J lost 2; bases outside the gene matches: 7. Germline V gene data show CDR1 as SNHLY and CDR2 as FYNNEI. The CDR3 loop spans 15 amino acids. This CDR3 reads CASSWSGSPQETQYF. The CDR3 DNA follows: TGTGCCAGCAGTTGGAGCGGGAGCCCTCAAGAGACCCAGTACTTC.

This chain joins TRBV19 and TRBJ2-2, with a tentative D call TRBD2 (6 bases). Germline CDR1 reads LNHDA; CDR2 reads SQIVND (reference sequence). Trimming cost V 6 bases and J 3 bases, with 23 bases left between them. The CDR3 covers 18 residues. The CDR3 loop reads CASSSKGLPNLYTGELFF. CDR3 in DNA: TGTGCCAGTAGCTCGAAGGGACTCCCAAACTTATACACCGGGGAGCTGTTTTTT.

The chain links TRBV30 to TRBJ2-7; D uncertain. Germline assignment: CDR1 GTSNPN and CDR2 SVGIG (reference sequence). The CDR3 runs to 14 residues. V dropped 2 bases and J dropped 2 bases, with 13 bases sitting between them. CDR3 sequence (DNA): TGTGCCTGGAGTATGGGATCTCTTACCTACGAGCAGTACTTC. Translating it yields CAWSMGSLTYEQYF.

The rearrangement joins TRBV5-6 to TRBJ1-2, with 9 bases fitting TRBD1. Germline trimming cut 6 bases from V and 10 bases from J; bases unmatched to any gene: 13. CDR1 is SGHDT and CDR2 is YYEEEE in the germline V gene. The CDR3 totals 14 residues. Here the CDR3 DNA reads TGTGCCAGCATGCGGGTGGACAGGGGACCTCACTACACCTTC. It yields the protein CASMRVDRGPHYTF.

The chain carries TRBV30 and TRBJ2-7, with 9 bases fitting TRBD2. Trimming at V came to 4 bases and at J to 4 bases, leaving 11 bases not matched to a gene. Germline V lookup: CDR1 GTSNPN, CDR2 SVGIG (reference sequence). The CDR3 spans 15 residues. The CDR3 sequence: CAWTIPLAGSYEQYF. Written as DNA, the CDR3 is TGTGCCTGGACCATTCCTCTAGCGGGGTCTTACGAGCAGTACTTC.

The V and J genes are TRBV18 and TRBJ2-2; D call uncertain. In germline, CDR1 is KGHSH, CDR2 LQKENI. The CDR3 loop spans 14 amino acids. V lost 4 bases and J lost 0, with 6 bases in between. Here the CDR3 reads CASSQVTNTGELFF. The CDR3 coding sequence is TGTGCCAGCTCACAGGTCACGAACACCGGGGAGCTGTTTTTT.

Here the CDR3 reads CAWSLDRNQPQHF. The CDR3 coding sequence is TGTGCCTGGAGTCTAGACCGCAATCAGCCCCAGCATTTT. This chain links TRBV30 with TRBJ1-5; D remains ambiguous. Trimming stripped 2 bases from V and 2 bases from J, with 7 bases between. The CDR3 covers 13 residues. The V gene's germline CDR1 is GTSNPN and CDR2 SVGIG (reference sequence).

The V and J genes are TRBV4-3 and TRBJ2-1; D is unclear. Germline lookup yields CDR1 LGHNA and CDR2 YSLEER. The V gene lost 0 bases and the J gene lost 11 bases, with 14 bases spanning the gap. The CDR3 loop spans 14 amino acids. CDR3: CASSQDRTTPQQFF. The DNA of the CDR3 is TGCGCCAGCAGCCAAGATCGGACGACCCCCCAGCAGTTCTTC.

The chain joins TRBV29-1 to TRBJ2-1; no clear D gene. V gave up 4 bases and J gave up 4 bases, with 5 bases separating them. The germline V gene has CDR1 SQVTM and CDR2 ANQGSEA. This CDR3 spans 11 amino acids. In DNA, the CDR3 is TGCAGCGTTGCCCTTTACAATGAGCAGTTCTTC. Protein product: CSVALYNEQFF.

The V gene is TRBV7-2, the J gene TRBJ1-2; D is ambiguous. Germline V gene lookup returns CDR1 SGHTA and CDR2 FQGNSA. The CDR3 totals 15 residues. The germline V and J ends were trimmed by 0 bases and 7 bases, with 15 bases remaining between them. The DNA for the CDR3 is TGTGCCAGCAGCTTAGCTCGAAACGGGGTTGGTGGCTACACCTTC. It specifies CASSLARNGVGGYTF.

V gene TRBV29-1 combines with J gene TRBJ2-1, with D possibly being TRBD1 or TRBD2 (5 bases each). In germline, CDR1 is SQVTM, CDR2 ANQGSEA. This CDR3 spans 14 amino acids. Deletions cut 5 bases from V and 4 bases from J, with 15 bases between. Here the CDR3 reads CSVLWKGTYNEQFF. The CDR3 DNA is TGCAGCGTTCTTTGGAAAGGGACGTACAATGAGCAGTTCTTC.

This chain joins TRBV5-1 and TRBJ1-2; unclear D gene. CDR3 size: 13 residues. V was clipped by 1 base and J by 7 bases, with 11 bases between them. Germline V gene data show CDR1 as SGHRS and CDR2 as YFSETQ. The CDR3 region is CASSLPPSSGYTF. The CDR3 bases are TGCGCCAGCAGCTTGCCTCCCTCCAGTGGCTACACCTTC.

The count of this clone is one. The rearrangement links TRBV19 to TRBJ1-1; D gene ambiguous. V was clipped by 0 bases and J by 1 base, with 6 bases between them. The germline V gene encodes CDR1 LNHDA and CDR2 SQIVND (reference sequence). The CDR3 is made up of 14 amino acids. The CDR3 reads CASSIEGGNTEAFF. The DNA for the CDR3 is TGTGCCAGTAGTATAGAAGGCGGGAACACTGAAGCTTTCTTT.

V usage is TRBV18 and J usage is TRBJ2-2; D call uncertain. V lost 0 bases, J lost 4 bases, and 9 bases lay in between. The germline gives CDR1 KGHSH, CDR2 LQKENI. The CDR3 spans 15 residues. The CDR3 DNA sequence: TGTGCCAGCTCACCACCGGGGTTGGCCACCGGGGAGCTGTTTTTT. Translated, it gives CASSPPGLATGELFF. Full variable domain (outside the CDR3, taken from reference TRBV18 and TRBJ2-2): NAGVMQNPRHLVRRRGQEARLRCSPMKGHSHVYWYRQLPEEGLKFMVYLQKENIIDESGMPKERFSAEFPKEGPSILRIQQVVRGDSAAYFCASSPPGLATGELFFGEGSRLTVL.